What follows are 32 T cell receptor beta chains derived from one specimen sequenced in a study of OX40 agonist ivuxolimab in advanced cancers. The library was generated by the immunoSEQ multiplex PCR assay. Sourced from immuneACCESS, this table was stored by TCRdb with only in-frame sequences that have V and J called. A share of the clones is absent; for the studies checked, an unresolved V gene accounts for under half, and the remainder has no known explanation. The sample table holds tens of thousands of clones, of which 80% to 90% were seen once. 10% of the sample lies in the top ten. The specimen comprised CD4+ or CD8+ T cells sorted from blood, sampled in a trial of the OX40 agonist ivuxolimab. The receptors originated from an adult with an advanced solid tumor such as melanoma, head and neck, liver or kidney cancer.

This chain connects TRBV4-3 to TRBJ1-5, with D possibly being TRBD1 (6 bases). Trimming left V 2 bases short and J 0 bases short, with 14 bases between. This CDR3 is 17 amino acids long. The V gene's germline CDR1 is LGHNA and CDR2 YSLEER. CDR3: CASSQWWTEDSNQPQHF. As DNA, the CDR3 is TGCGCCAGCAGCCAATGGTGGACAGAGGATAGCAATCAGCCCCAGCATTTT.

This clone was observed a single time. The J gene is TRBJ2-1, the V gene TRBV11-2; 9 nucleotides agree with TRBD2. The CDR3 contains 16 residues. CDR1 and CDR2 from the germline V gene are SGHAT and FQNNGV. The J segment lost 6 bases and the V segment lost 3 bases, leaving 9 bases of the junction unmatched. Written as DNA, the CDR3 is TGTGCCAGCAGCTTTGAGGGACTAGCTATTGGCAATGAGCAGTTCTTC. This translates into CASSFEGLAIGNEQFF.

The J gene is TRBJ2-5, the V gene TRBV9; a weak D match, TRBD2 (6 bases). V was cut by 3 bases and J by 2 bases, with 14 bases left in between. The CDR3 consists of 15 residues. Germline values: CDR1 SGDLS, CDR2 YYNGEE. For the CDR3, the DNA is TGTGCCAGCAGCGACCCGGGACTCGCGCAAGAGACCCAGTACTTC. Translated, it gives CASSDPGLAQETQYF. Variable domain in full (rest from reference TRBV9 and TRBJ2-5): DSGVTQTPKHLITATGQRVTLRCSPRSGDLSVYWYQQSLDQGLQFLIQYYNGEERAKGNILERFSAQQFPDLHSELNLSSLELGDSALYFCASSDPGLAQETQYFGPGTRLLVL.

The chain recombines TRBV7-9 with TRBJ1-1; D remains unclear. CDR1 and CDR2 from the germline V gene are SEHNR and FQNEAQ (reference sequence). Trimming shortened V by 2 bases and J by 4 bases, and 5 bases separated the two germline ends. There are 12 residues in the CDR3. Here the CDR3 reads CASSLSRTEAFF. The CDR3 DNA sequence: TGTGCCAGCAGCTTAAGTCGCACTGAAGCTTTCTTT.

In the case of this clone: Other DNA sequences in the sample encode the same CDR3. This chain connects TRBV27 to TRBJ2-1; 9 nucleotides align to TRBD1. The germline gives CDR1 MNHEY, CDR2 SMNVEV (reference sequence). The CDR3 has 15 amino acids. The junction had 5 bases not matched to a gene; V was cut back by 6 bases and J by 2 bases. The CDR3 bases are TGTGCCAGCAGCCCCGGGACAGGGCCCTACAATGAGCAGTTCTTC. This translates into CASSPGTGPYNEQFF.

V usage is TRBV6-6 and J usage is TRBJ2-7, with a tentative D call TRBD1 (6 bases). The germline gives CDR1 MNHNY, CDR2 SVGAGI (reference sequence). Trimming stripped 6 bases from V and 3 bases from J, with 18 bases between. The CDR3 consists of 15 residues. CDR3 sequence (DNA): TGTGCCAGCAGACCTAACGGACAGACCCACTACGAGCAGTACTTC. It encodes CASRPNGQTHYEQYF.

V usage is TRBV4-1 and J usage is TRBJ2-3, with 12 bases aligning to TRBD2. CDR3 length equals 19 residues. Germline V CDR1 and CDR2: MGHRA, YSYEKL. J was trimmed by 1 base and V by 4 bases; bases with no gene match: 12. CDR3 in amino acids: CASSPLAGGWGWGTDTQYF. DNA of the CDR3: TGCGCCAGCAGCCCACTAGCGGGAGGTTGGGGTTGGGGCACAGATACGCAGTATTTT.

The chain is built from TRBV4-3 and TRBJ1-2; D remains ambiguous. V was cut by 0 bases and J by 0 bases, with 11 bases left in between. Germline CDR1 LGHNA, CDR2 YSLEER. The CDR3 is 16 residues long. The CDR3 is CASSQDRKTANYGYTF. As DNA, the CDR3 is TGCGCCAGCAGCCAAGATAGGAAGACCGCTAACTATGGCTACACCTTC.

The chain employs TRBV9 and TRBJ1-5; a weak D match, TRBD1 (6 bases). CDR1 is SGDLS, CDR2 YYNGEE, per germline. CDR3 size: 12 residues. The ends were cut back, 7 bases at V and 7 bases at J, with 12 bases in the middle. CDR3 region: CASGKGDQPQHF. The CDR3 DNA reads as TGTGCCAGCGGCAAGGGGGACCAGCCCCAGCATTTT.

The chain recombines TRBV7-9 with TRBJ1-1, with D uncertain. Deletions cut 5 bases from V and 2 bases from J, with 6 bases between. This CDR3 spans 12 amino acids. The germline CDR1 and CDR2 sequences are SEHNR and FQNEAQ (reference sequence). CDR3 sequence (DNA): TGTGCCAGCAGCGACCCAAACACTGAAGCTTTCTTT. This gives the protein CASSDPNTEAFF.

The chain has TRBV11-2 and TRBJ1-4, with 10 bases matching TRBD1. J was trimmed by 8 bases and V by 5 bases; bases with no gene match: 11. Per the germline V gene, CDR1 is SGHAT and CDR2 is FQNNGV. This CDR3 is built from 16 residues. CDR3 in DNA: TGTGCCAGCAGCCAAAGCCCGGGACAGGGGAGGGAAAAACTGTTTTTT. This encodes CASSQSPGQGREKLFF.

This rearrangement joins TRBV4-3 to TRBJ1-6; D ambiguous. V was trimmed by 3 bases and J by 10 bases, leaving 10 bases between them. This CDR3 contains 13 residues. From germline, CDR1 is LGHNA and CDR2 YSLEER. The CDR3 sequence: CASSQGHGSPLHF. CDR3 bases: TGCGCCAGCAGCCAGGGCCACGGCTCACCCCTCCACTTT.

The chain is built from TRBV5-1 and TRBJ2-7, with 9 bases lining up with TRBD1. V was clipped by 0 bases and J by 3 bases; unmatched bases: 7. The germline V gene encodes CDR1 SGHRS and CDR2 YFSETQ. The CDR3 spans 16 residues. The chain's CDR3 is CASSLANRGQIYEQYF. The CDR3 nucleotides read TGCGCCAGCAGCTTGGCCAACAGGGGGCAAATCTACGAGCAGTACTTC.

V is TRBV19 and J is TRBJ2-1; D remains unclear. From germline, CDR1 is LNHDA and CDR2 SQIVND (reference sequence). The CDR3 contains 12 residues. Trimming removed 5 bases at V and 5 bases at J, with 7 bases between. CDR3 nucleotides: TGTGCCAGTAGTTCCAGGAACAATGAGCAGTTCTTC. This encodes CASSSRNNEQFF. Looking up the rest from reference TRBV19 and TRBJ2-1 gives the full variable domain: DGGITQSPKYLFRKEGQNVTLSCEQNLNHDAMYWYRQDPGQGLRLIYYSQIVNDFQKGDIAEGYSVSREKKESFPLTVTSAQKNPTAFYLCASSSRNNEQFFGPGTRLTVL.

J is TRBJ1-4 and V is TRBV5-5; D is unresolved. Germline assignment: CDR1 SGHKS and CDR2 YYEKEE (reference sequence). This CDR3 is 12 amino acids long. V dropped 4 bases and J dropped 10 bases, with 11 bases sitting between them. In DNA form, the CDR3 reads TGTGCCAGCAGCGTCGGATGGGGAAAACTGTTTTTT. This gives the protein CASSVGWGKLFF. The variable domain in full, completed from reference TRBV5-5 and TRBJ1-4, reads DAGVTQSPTHLIKTRGQQVTLRCSPISGHKSVSWYQQVLGQGPQFIFQYYEKEERGRGNFPDRFSARQFPNYSSELNVNALLLGDSALYLCASSVGWGKLFFGSGTQLSVL.

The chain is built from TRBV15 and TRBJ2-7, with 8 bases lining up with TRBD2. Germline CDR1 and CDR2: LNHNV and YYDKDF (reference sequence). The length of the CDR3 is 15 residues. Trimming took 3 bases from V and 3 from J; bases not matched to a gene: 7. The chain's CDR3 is CATSRGTSGVYEQYF. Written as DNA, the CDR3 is TGTGCCACCAGCAGGGGCACTAGCGGAGTCTACGAGCAGTACTTC.

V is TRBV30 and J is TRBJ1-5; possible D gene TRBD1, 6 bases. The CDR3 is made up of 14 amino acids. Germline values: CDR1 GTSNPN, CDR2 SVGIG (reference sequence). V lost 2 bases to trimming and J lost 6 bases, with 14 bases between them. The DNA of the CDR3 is TGTGCCTGGAGTTATGTGGGGGGCACTCAGCCCCAGCATTTT. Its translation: CAWSYVGGTQPQHF.

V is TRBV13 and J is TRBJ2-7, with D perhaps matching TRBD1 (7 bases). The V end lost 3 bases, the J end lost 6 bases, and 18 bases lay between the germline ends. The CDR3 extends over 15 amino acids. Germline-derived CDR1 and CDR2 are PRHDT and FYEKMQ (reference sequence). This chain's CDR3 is CASSLGGRGNSEQYF. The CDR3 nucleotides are TGTGCCAGCAGCTTGGGGGGCAGGGGGAATTCCGAGCAGTACTTC.

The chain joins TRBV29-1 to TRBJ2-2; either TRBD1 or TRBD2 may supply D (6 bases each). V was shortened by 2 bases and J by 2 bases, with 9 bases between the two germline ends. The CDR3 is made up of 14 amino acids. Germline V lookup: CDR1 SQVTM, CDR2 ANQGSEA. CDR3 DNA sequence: TGCAGCGTTGAACGGGGGCCAAACACCGGGGAGCTGTTTTTT. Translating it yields CSVERGPNTGELFF.

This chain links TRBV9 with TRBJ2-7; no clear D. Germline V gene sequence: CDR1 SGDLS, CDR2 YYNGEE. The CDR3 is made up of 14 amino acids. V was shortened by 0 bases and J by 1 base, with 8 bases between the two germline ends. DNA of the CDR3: TGTGCCAGCAGCGTAGGGTCCGCTTCCTACGAGCAGTACTTC. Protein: CASSVGSASYEQYF. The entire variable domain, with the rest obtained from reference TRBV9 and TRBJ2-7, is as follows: DSGVTQTPKHLITATGQRVTLRCSPRSGDLSVYWYQQSLDQGLQFLIQYYNGEERAKGNILERFSAQQFPDLHSELNLSSLELGDSALYFCASSVGSASYEQYFGPGTRLTVT.

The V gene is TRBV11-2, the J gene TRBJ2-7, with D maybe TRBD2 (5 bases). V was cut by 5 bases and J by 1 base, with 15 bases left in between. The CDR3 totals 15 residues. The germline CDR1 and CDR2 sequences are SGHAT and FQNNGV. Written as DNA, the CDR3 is TGTGCCAGCAGCCCATCAACTAGTCAGTCCTACGAGCAGTACTTC. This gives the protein CASSPSTSQSYEQYF.

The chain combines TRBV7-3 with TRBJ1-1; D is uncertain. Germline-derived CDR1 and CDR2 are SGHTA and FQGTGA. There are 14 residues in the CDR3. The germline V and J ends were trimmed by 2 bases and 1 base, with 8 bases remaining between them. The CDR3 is CASSLDVTNTEAFF. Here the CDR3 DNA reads TGTGCCAGCAGCTTAGACGTAACGAACACTGAAGCTTTCTTT. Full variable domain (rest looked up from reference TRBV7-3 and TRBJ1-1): GAGVSQTPSNKVTEKGKYVELRCDPISGHTALYWYRQSLGQGPEFLIYFQGTGAADDSGLPNDRFFAVRPEGSVSTLKIQRTERGDSAVYLCASSLDVTNTEAFFGQGTRLTVV.

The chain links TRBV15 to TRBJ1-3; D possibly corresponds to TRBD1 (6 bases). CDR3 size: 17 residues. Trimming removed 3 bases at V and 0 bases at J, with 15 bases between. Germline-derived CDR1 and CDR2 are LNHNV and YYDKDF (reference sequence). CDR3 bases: TGTGCCACCAGCAGGTTAAGGACAGCCGCCTCTGGAAACACCATATATTTT. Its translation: CATSRLRTAASGNTIYF. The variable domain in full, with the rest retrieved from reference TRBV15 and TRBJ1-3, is DAMVIQNPRYQVTQFGKPVTLSCSQTLNHNVMYWYQQKSSQAPKLLFHYYDKDFNNEADTPDNFQSRRPNTSFCFLDIRSPGLGDTAMYLCATSRLRTAASGNTIYFGEGSWLTVV.

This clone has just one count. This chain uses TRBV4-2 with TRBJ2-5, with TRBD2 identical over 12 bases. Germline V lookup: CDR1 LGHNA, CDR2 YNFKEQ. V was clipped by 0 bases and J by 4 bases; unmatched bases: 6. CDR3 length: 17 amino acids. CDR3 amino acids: CASSQEPSGGVGETQYF. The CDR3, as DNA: TGTGCCAGCAGCCAAGAGCCTAGCGGGGGGGTGGGAGAGACCCAGTACTTC.

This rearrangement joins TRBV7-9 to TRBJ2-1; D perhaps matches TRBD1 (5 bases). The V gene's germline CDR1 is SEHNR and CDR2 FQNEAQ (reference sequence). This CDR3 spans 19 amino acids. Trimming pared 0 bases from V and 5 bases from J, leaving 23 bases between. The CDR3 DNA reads TGTGCCAGCAGCTTAGCGTACGTGAAGCTCGACAGCCCACACAATGAGCAGTTCTTC. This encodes CASSLAYVKLDSPHNEQFF.

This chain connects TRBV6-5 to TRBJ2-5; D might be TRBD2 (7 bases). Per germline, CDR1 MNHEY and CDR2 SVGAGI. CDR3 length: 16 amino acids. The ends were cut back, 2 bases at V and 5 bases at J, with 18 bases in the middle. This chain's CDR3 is CASSYLGRGAVETQYF. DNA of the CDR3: TGTGCCAGCAGTTACCTAGGCCGGGGGGCAGTGGAGACCCAGTACTTC.

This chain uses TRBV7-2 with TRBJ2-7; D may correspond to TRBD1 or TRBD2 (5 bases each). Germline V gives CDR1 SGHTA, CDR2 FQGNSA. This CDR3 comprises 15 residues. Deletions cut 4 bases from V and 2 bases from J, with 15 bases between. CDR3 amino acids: CASSSGEGNPYEQYF. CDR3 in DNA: TGTGCCAGCAGCTCCGGCGAGGGGAACCCCTACGAGCAGTACTTC.

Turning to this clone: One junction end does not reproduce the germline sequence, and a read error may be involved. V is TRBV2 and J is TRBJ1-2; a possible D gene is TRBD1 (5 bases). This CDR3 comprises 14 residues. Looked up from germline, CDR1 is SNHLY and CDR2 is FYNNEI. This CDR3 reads CASSEGARVDGYTF. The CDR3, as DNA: TGTGCCAGCAGCGAAGGGGCCAGGGTCGATGGCTACACCTTC.

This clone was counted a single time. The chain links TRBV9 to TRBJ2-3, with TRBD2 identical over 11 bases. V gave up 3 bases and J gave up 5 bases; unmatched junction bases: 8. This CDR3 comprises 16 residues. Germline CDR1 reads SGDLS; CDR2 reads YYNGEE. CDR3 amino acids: CASSEHSGGVRDTQYF. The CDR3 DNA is TGTGCCAGCAGCGAGCATAGCGGGGGGGTAAGAGATACGCAGTATTTT.

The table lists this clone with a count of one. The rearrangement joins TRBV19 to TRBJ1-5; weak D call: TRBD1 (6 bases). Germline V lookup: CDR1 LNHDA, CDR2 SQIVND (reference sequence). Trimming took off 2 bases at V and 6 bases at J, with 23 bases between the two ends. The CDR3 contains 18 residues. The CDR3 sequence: CASSIPWGLTGGSQPQHF. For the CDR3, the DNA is TGTGCCAGTAGTATACCCTGGGGGCTGACAGGAGGGAGTCAGCCCCAGCATTTT.

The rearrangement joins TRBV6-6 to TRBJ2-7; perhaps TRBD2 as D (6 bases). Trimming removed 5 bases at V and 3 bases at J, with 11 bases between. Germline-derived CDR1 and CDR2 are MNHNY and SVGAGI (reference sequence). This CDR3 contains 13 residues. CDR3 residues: CASSGGVDYEQYF. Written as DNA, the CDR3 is TGTGCCAGCAGTGGAGGGGTTGACTACGAGCAGTACTTC.

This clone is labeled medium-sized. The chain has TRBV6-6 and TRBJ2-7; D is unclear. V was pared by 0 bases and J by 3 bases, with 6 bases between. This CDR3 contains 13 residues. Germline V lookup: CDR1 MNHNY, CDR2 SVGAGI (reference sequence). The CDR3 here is CASSYSFGYEQYF. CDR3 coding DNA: TGTGCCAGCAGTTACTCTTTTGGCTACGAGCAGTACTTC.